The TCR beta chain under discussion was sequenced for a study of T cells in tumors after PD-1 blockade. For the study at large: Either cemiplimab 350 mg every 2 weeks or pembrolizumab 200 mg every 3 weeks was given.

About this clone itself: The antigen is not known.

Study outcomes and limitations: Two pre-treatment samples showed no clonal replacement between them. After therapy, most expanded exhausted CD8+ clones were absent pre-treatment, suggesting clonal replacement.

TCRdb's copy holds only in-frame clones and misses some; the assay was immunoSEQ multiplex PCR. The sample carries over a thousand clones, more than 60% recorded once. Template: tumor biopsy or peripheral blood genomic DNA, roughly 600-6,004 ng per sample. The clonotype was recovered from a human donor with basal cell carcinoma. The sample was tumor tissue, taken before anti-PD-1 treatment.

The CDR3 sequence is CASSLFWAPSYNEQFF. CDR3 DNA sequence: TGTGCCAGCAGTTTATTCTGGGCCCCCTCCTACAATGAGCAGTTCTTC. This sequence joins TRBV28 and TRBJ2-1; D remains ambiguous. There are 16 residues in the CDR3. CDR1 MDHEN and CDR2 SYDVKM come from the germline V gene. The V gene lost 1 base and the J gene lost 0 bases, with 10 bases spanning the gap.